What follows are 7 T cell receptor beta chains derived from one specimen sequenced in a study of OX40 agonist ivuxolimab in advanced cancers. This table comes from immunoSEQ multiplex PCR, and its TCRdb copy is limited to in-frame clones, with some not included. The repertoire includes about 35,000 clones, 65% to 85% of them detected once, and roughly 15% sits in the top ten. This sample comprised CD4+ or CD8+ T cells sorted from blood, obtained in a trial of the OX40 agonist ivuxolimab. These TCRs come from an adult with an advanced solid tumor such as melanoma, head and neck, liver or kidney cancer.

The gene calls are TRBV5-4 and TRBJ2-3, with TRBD2 matching over 10 bases. Trimming removed 0 bases from V and 2 bases from J; junction bases left unmatched: 6. There are 17 residues in the CDR3. The germline gives CDR1 SGHNT, CDR2 YYREEE (reference sequence). This CDR3 reads CASSLGSSGRPTDTQYF. The DNA for the CDR3 is TGTGCCAGCAGCTTGGGTAGTAGCGGGAGGCCCACAGATACGCAGTATTTT.

The gene calls are TRBV19 and TRBJ1-1; no clear D gene. V shed 7 bases and J shed 1 base, with 7 bases lying between them. CDR3 length: 12 amino acids. Per germline, CDR1 LNHDA and CDR2 SQIVND (reference sequence). CDR3 nucleotide sequence: TGTGCCAGTAATAAGGGGAACACTGAAGCTTTCTTT. Residues: CASNKGNTEAFF. Based on the CDR3 plus reference TRBV19 and TRBJ1-1, the full variable domain is DGGITQSPKYLFRKEGQNVTLSCEQNLNHDAMYWYRQDPGQGLRLIYYSQIVNDFQKGDIAEGYSVSREKKESFPLTVTSAQKNPTAFYLCASNKGNTEAFFGQGTRLTVV.

This chain links TRBV5-8 with TRBJ1-5; 7 nucleotides line up with TRBD1. CDR1 SGHTS and CDR2 YDEGEE come from the germline V gene. The CDR3 spans 15 residues. Unmatched junction bases numbered 7, after V lost 0 bases and J lost 7 bases. DNA for the CDR3: TGTGCCAGCAGCTTGGGACAGGGAGAAGGACAGCCCCAGCATTTT. This codes for CASSLGQGEGQPQHF.

V is TRBV29-1 and J is TRBJ2-5, with D maybe TRBD2 (5 bases). Trimming took off 4 bases at V and 2 bases at J, with 14 bases between the two ends. There are 14 residues in the CDR3. CDR1 is SQVTM and CDR2 is ANQGSEA in the germline V gene. The CDR3 DNA sequence: TGCAGCGTTGTGCCCAGCGGTGTACAAGAGACCCAGTACTTC. Amino acids: CSVVPSGVQETQYF.

A single count supports this clone. V gene TRBV28 combines with J gene TRBJ2-4; possible D gene TRBD2, 6 bases. The CDR3 extends over 14 amino acids. With 6 bases removed from V and 8 bases from J, the gap between germline ends came to 17 bases. CDR1 is MDHEN, CDR2 SYDVKM, per germline. CDR3 sequence: CASSLLGGEDIQYF. The CDR3 DNA follows: TGTGCCAGCAGCCTCTTGGGAGGAGAGGACATTCAGTACTTC.

A remark on this clone: Within the sample, other DNA sequences also encode this same CDR3. This chain connects TRBV6-1 to TRBJ1-1; weak D call: TRBD1 (5 bases). Germline V gene sequence: CDR1 MNHNS, CDR2 SASEGT. The CDR3 is made up of 14 amino acids. With 4 bases removed from V and 0 bases from J, the gap between germline ends came to 9 bases. CDR3 protein: CASSVTGVNTEAFF. The CDR3 DNA reads TGTGCCAGCAGTGTTACGGGGGTGAACACTGAAGCTTTCTTT.

V usage is TRBV6-5 and J usage is TRBJ1-3; D is unresolved. Trimming took off 5 bases at V and 2 bases at J, with 13 bases between the two ends. Germline CDR1 is MNHEY and CDR2 is SVGAGI. The CDR3 is 15 residues long. The CDR3 sequence: CASSPAGVTGNTIYF. The CDR3 DNA follows: TGTGCCAGCAGTCCGGCCGGGGTTACTGGAAACACCATATATTTT.